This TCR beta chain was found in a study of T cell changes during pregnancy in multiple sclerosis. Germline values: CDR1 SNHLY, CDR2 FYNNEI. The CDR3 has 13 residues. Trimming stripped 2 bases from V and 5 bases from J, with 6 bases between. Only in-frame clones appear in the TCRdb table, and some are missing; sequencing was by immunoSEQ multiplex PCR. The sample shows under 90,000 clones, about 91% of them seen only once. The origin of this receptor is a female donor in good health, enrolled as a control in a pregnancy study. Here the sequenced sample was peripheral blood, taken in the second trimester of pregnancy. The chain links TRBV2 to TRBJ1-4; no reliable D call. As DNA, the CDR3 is TGTGCCAGCAGTGAACGTCGGAATGAAAAACTGTTTTTT. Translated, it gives CASSERRNEKLFF.